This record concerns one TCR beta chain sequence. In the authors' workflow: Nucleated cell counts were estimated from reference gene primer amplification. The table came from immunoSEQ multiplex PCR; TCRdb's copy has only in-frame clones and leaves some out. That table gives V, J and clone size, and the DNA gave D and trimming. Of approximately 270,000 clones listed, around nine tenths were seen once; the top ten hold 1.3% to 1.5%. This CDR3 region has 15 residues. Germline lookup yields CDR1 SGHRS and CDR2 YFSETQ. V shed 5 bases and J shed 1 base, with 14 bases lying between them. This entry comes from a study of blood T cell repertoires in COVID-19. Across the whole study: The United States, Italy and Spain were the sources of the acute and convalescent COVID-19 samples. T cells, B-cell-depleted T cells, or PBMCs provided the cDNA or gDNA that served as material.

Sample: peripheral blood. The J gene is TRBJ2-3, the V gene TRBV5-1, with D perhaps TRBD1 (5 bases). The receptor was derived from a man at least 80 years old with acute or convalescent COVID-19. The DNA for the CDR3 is TGCGCCAGCAGTTATGGGGCTGCGGGCACAGATACGCAGTATTTT. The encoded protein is CASSYGAAGTDTQYF.